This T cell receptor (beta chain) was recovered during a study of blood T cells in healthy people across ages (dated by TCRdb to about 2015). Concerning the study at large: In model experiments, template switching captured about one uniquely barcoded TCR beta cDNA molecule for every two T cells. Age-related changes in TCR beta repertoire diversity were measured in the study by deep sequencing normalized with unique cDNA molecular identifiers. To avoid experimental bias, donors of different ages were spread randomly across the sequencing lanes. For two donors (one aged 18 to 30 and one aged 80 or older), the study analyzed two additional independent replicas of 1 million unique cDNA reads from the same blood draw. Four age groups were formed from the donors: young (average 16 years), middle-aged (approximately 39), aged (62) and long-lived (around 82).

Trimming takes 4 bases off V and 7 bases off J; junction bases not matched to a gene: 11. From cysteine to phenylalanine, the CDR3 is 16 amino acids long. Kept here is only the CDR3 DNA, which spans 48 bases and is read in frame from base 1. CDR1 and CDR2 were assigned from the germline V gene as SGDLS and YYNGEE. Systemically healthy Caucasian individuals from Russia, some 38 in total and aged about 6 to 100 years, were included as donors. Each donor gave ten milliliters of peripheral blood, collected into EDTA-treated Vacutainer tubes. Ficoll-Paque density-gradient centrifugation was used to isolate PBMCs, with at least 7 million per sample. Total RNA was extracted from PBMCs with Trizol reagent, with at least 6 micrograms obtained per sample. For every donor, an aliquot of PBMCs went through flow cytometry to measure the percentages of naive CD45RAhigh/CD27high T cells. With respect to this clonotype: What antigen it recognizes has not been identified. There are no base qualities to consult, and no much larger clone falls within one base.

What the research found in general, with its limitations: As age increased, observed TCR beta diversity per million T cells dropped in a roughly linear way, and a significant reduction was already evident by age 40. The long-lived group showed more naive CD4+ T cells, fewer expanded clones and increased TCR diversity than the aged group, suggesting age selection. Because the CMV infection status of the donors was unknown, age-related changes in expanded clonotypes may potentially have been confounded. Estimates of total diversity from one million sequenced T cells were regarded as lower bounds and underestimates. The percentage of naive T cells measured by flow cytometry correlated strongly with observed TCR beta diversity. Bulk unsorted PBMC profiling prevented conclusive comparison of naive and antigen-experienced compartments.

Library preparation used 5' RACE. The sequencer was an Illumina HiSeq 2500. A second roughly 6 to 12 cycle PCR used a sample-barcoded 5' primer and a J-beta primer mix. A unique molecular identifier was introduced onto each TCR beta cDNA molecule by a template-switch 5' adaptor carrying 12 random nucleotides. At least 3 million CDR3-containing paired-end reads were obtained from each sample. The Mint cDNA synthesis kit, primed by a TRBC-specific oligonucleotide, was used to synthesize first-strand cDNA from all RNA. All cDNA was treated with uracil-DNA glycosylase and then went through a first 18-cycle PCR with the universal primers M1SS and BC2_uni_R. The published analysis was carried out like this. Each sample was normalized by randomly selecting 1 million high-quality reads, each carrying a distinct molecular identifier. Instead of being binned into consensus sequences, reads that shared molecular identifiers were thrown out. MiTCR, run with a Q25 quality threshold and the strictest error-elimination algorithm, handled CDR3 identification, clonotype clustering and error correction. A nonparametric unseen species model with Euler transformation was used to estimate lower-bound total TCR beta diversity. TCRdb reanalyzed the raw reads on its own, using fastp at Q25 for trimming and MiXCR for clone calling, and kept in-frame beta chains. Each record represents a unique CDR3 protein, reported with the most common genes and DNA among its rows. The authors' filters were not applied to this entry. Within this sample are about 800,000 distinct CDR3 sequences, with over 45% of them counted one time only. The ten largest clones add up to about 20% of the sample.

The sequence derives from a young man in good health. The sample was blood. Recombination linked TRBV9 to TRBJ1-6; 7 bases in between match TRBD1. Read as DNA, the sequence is TGTGCCAGCAGCCCCACGACAGGGATCGAGAATTCACCCCTCCACTTT. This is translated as CASSPTTGIENSPLHF. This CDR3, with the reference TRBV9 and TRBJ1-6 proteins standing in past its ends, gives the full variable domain DSGVTQTPKHLITATGQRVTLRCSPRSGDLSVYWYQQSLDQGLQFLIQYYNGEERAKGNILERFSAQQFPDLHSELNLSSLELGDSALYFCASSPTTGIENSPLHFGNGTRLTVT.